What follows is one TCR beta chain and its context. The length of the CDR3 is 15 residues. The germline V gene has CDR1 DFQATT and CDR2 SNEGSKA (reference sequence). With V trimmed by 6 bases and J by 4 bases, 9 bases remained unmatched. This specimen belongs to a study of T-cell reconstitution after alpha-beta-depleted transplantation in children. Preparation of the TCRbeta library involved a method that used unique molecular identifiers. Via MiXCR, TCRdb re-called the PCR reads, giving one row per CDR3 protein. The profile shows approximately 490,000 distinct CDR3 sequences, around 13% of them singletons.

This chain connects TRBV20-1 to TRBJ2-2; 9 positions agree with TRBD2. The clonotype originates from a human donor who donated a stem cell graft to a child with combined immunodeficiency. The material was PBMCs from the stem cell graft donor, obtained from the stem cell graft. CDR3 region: CSAQRSSGVTGELFF. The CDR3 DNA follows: TGCAGTGCCCAGAGATCTAGCGGGGTCACCGGGGAGCTGTTTTTT.